The rows below give T cell receptor beta chains drawn from one sample of a study of identical twins. TCRdb analysed the 5' RACE reads with MiXCR anew, one entry per CDR3 protein. The table includes a few hundred thousand distinct CDR3 sequences, roughly 12% detected once. The same data also went into a second study, on yellow fever vaccine responses in identical twins.

Input material: CD8+ T cells sorted from blood. These TCRs come from a woman between 18 and 29 years old in good health. Both conserved end residues are part of each CDR3. The order of the fields is D gene, J gene, V gene, clone size, CDR3 protein, CDR3 DNA. D genes are given only for firm matches. Expanded clones are given a class, and other clones once, few, many or no size at all.

>TRBD2|TRBJ2-1|TRBV2|few
CASSRTGTTTYNEQFF
TGTGCCAGCAGTCGAACCGGGACTACAACCTACAATGAGCAGTTCTTC
>TRBD2|TRBJ2-1|TRBV20-1|many
CSARTSDYNEQFF
TGCAGTGCTAGAACTAGCGACTACAATGAGCAGTTCTTC
>-|TRBJ1-1|TRBV7-8|few
CASSRTPLQQGHTEAFF
TGTGCCAGCAGCAGAACACCACTACAACAAGGACATACTGAAGCTTTCTTT
>-|TRBJ2-5|TRBV24-1|few
CATSDYTGRGGETQYF
TGTGCCACCAGTGATTACACCGGACGGGGTGGGGAGACCCAGTACTTC
>-|TRBJ1-1|TRBV6-5|-
CASGMAGIF
TGTGCCAGCGGGATGGCGGGGATCTTT
>-|TRBJ1-1|TRBV28|-
CACSFWQGGTEAFF
TGTGCCTGCAGTTTCTGGCAGGGCGGGACTGAAGCTTTCTTT
>-|TRBJ1-1|TRBV5-1|-
CASSLDANTEAFF
TGCGCCAGCAGCCTCGACGCTAACACTGAAGCTTTCTTT
>-|TRBJ2-5|TRBV5-1|-
CASSLVVGAAETQYF
TGCGCCAGCAGCTTGGTCGTTGGGGCGGCGGAGACCCAGTACTTC
>-|TRBJ1-5|TRBV4-1|-
CASSQEVGHANQPQHF
TGCGCCAGCAGCCAAGAAGTTGGACACGCCAATCAGCCCCAGCATTTT
>-|TRBJ2-7|TRBV28|few
CASSLSRFIIYEQYF
TGTGCCAGCAGTTTATCCAGGTTCATCATCTACGAGCAGTACTTC
>TRBD2|TRBJ2-1|TRBV20-1|-
CSARDLASGEWYNEQFF
TGCAGTGCTAGAGATCTGGCTAGCGGTGAGTGGTACAATGAGCAGTTCTTC
>-|TRBJ1-1|TRBV4-2|-
CASSPPWDTEAFF
TGTGCCAGCAGCCCTCCGTGGGACACTGAAGCTTTCTTT
>-|TRBJ1-1|TRBV20-1|many
CSARGGTEAFF
TGCAGTGCTCGGGGGGGCACTGAAGCTTTCTTT
>TRBD2|TRBJ2-3|TRBV12-3/TRBV12-4|-
CASINSGGTSTDTQYF
TGTGCCAGCATTAATAGCGGGGGTACTAGCACAGATACGCAGTATTTT
>TRBD2|TRBJ2-3|TRBV5-4|few
CASNPGTIDTQYF
TGTGCCAGCAATCCCGGGACTATTGATACGCAGTATTTT
>-|TRBJ2-6|TRBV4-2|many
CASSQGDTPGANVLTF
TGTGCCAGCAGCCAAGGCGATACCCCTGGGGCCAACGTCCTCACTTTC
>-|TRBJ1-5|TRBV4-1|few
CASSGHRDISNQPQHF
TGCGCCAGCAGCGGACACCGGGACATAAGCAATCAGCCCCAGCATTTT
>-|TRBJ2-3|TRBV2|few
CASSTNQGWGTDTQYF
TGTGCCAGCAGTACCAACCAGGGGTGGGGCACAGATACGCAGTATTTT
>-|TRBJ2-3|TRBV4-1|many
CASSQEGRLSTDTQYF
TGCGCCAGCAGCCAAGAGGGGAGATTGTCAACAGATACGCAGTATTTT
>TRBD2|TRBJ2-3|TRBV2|few
CASTGGTLAGENTDTQYF
TGTGCCAGCACGGGGGGTACGCTAGCGGGAGAAAACACAGATACGCAGTATTTT
>-|TRBJ2-1|TRBV15|-
CATSMGSSYNEQFF
TGTGCCACCAGCATGGGAAGCTCCTACAATGAGCAGTTCTTC
>TRBD1|TRBJ2-1|TRBV6-6|few
CASGLTGRDEQFF
TGTGCCAGCGGACTGACAGGGAGAGATGAGCAGTTCTTC
>-|TRBJ2-2|TRBV11-1|-
CASSLALKDSGSGNTGELFF
TGTGCCAGCAGCTTAGCGCTAAAGGACAGTGGATCAGGGAACACCGGGGAGCTGTTTTTT
>-|TRBJ2-1|TRBV29-1|many
CSVEAGPNPNEQFF
TGCAGCGTTGAAGCAGGGCCCAATCCAAATGAGCAGTTCTTC
>TRBD2|TRBJ2-2|TRBV11-2|few
CASSLASGRVTGELFF
TGTGCCAGCAGCTTAGCCAGCGGGAGGGTCACCGGGGAGCTGTTTTTT
>TRBD1|TRBJ1-4|TRBV6-5|many
CASSSPTDREREKLFF
TGTGCCAGCAGTTCCCCTACTGACAGGGAGCGCGAAAAACTGTTTTTT
>-|TRBJ2-2|TRBV12-3/TRBV12-4|many
CASSLGWDTNTGELFF
TGTGCCAGCAGTCTGGGCTGGGACACGAACACCGGGGAGCTGTTTTTT
>-|TRBJ1-1|TRBV2|-
CASSETQGKAWETEAFF
TGTGCCAGCAGTGAAACCCAGGGGAAGGCGTGGGAAACTGAAGCTTTCTTT
>TRBD1|TRBJ2-3|TRBV5-6|few
CASSNWDSVTDTQYF
TGTGCCAGCAGCAACTGGGACAGTGTGACAGATACGCAGTATTTT
>-|TRBJ2-2|TRBV9|many
CASEPNTGELFF
TGTGCCAGTGAACCGAACACCGGGGAGCTGTTTTTT
>-|TRBJ1-3|TRBV4-1|-
CASSQDLAGESGNTIYF
TGCGCCAGCAGCCAAGATTTGGCAGGGGAGTCTGGAAACACCATATATTTT
>TRBD1|TRBJ2-3|TRBV15|few
CATSRDRVRRDTQYF
TGTGCCACCAGCCGGGACAGGGTTCGACGAGATACGCAGTATTTT
>-|TRBJ2-3|TRBV9|few
CASSDPGTPGRRGSTDTQYF
TGTGCCAGCAGCGACCCTGGGACACCCGGACGCCGAGGGTCGACAGATACGCAGTATTTT